This TCR beta chain was sequenced in a study of cytomegalovirus exposure and HLA in healthy donors. Study-wide points: Donors were assumed by presence/absence analyses to have roughly uniform sequencing depth.

Germline assignment: CDR1 LNHDA and CDR2 SQIVND (reference sequence). The V and J ends lost 1 base and 7 bases respectively, with 11 bases between them. This CDR3 contains 14 residues. Notes on this clone: The antigen is undetermined.

PCR primers comprised 60 Vbeta and 13 Jbeta primers. The assay was immunoSEQ multiplex PCR, and TCRdb's table has in-frame clones only and misses some. The sample shows 180,000 or so clones, about 79% of them seen only once. Source material: PBMCs. This receptor was identified in a young man in good health and CMV-seronegative. The rearrangement links TRBV19 to TRBJ2-1; no clear D. The CDR3 loop is CASSIVGSGNEQFF. Here the CDR3 DNA reads TGTGCCAGTAGTATAGTAGGCTCGGGTAATGAGCAGTTCTTC. Complete variable domain (other parts from reference TRBV19 and TRBJ2-1): DGGITQSPKYLFRKEGQNVTLSCEQNLNHDAMYWYRQDPGQGLRLIYYSQIVNDFQKGDIAEGYSVSREKKESFPLTVTSAQKNPTAFYLCASSIVGSGNEQFFGPGTRLTVL.